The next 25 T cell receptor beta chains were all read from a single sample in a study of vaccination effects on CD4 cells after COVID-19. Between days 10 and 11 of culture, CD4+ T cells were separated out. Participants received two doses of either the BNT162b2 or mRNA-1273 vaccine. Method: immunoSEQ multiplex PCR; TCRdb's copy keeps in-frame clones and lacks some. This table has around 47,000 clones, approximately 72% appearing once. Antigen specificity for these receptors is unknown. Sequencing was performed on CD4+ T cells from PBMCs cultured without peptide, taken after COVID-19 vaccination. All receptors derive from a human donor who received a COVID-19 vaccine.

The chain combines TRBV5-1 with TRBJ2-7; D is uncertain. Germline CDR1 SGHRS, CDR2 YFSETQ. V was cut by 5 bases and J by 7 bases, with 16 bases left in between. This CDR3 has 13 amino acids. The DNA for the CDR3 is TGCGCCAGCAGTCGGAACTGGGATGGAGAGCAGTACTTC. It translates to CASSRNWDGEQYF.

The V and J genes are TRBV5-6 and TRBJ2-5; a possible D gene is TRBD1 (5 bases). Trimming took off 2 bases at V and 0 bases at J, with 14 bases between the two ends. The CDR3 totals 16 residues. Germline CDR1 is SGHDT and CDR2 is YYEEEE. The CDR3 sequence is CASSLFRRGYQETQYF. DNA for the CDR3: TGTGCCAGCAGCTTATTTAGAAGGGGCTACCAAGAGACCCAGTACTTC.

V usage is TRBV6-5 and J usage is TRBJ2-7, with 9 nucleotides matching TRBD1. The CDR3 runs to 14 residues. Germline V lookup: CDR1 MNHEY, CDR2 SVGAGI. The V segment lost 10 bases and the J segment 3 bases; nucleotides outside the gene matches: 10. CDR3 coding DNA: TGTGCCACCACCGGGACAGGGAGCAACTACGAGCAGTACTTC. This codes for CATTGTGSNYEQYF.

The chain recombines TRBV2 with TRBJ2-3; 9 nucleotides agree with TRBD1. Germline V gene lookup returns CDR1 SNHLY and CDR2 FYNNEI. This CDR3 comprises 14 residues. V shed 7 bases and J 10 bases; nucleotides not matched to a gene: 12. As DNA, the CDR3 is TGTGCCAGCACCGCCGGGACAGGGTCGGGTCCGCAGTATTTT. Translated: CASTAGTGSGPQYF.

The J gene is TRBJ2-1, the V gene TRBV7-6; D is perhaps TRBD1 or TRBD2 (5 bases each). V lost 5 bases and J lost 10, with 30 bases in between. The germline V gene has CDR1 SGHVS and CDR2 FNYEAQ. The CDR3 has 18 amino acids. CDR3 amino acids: CASSPAIKGPSKGVEQFF. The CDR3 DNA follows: TGTGCCAGCAGCCCCGCTATCAAGGGACCCTCCAAAGGAGTGGAGCAGTTCTTC.

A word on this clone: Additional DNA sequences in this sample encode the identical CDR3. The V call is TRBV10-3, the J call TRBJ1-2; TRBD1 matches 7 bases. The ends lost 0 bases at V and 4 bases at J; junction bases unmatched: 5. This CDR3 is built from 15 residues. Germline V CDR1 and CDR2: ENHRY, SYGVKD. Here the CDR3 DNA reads TGTGCCATCAGTGAGTCAGGGGGCGCGGGCTATGGCTACACCTTC. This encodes CAISESGGAGYGYTF.

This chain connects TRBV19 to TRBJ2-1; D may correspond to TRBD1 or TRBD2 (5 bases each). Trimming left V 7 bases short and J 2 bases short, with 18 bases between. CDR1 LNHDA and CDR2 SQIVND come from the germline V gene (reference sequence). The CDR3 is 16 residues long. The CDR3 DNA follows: TGTGCCAGTACCCAGAAGGGGAGAGGGACCTACAATGAGCAGTTCTTC. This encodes CASTQKGRGTYNEQFF.

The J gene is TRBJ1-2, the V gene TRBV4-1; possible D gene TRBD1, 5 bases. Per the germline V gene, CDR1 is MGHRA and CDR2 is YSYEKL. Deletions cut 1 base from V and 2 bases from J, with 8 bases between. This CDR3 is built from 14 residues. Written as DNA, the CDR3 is TGCGCCAGCAGCCAAGCGTCAGGGAACTATGGCTACACCTTC. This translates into CASSQASGNYGYTF.

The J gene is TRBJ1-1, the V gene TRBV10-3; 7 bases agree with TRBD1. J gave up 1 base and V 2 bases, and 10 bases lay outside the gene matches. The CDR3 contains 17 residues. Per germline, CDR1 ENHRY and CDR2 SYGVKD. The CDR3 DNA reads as TGTGCCATCAGTGAGACTGAACTGGGACAGCGGAACACTGAAGCTTTCTTT. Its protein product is CAISETELGQRNTEAFF.

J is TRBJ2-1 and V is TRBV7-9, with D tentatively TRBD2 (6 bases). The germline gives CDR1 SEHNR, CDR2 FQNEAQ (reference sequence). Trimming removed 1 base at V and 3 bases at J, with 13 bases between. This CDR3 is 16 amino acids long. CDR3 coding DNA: TGTGCCAGCAGCTTAGGGGGGGTATTGGTCTACAATGAGCAGTTCTTC. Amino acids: CASSLGGVLVYNEQFF.

The CDR3 here is CASSYSTPKSGNTIYF. CDR3 DNA sequence: TGTGCCAGCAGTTACTCGACCCCTAAGTCTGGAAACACCATATATTTT. This rearrangement joins TRBV6-5 to TRBJ1-3; no reliable D call. Looked up from germline, CDR1 is MNHEY and CDR2 is SVGAGI. Trimming left V 0 bases short and J 1 base short, with 10 bases between. The CDR3 has 16 amino acids.

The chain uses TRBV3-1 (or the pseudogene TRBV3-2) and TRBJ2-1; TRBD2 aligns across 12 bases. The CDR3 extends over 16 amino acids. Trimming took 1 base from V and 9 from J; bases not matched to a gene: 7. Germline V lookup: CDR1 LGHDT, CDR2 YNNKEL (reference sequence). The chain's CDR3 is CASSQGSSGRGSEQFF. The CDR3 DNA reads TGTGCCAGCAGCCAAGGTTCTAGCGGGAGGGGTAGTGAGCAGTTCTTC.

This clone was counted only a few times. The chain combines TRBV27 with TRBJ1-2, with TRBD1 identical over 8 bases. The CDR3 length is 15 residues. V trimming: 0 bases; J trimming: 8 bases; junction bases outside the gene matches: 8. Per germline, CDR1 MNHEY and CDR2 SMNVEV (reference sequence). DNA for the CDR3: TGTGCCAGCAGTTTATCCTCGGCAGGGGGCATAGGCTACACCTTC. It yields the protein CASSLSSAGGIGYTF.

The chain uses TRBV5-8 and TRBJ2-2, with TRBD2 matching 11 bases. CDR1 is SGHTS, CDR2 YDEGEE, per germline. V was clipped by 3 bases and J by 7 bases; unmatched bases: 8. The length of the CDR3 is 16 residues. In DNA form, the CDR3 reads TGTGCCAGCAGCTCAAGACTAGCGGGAAGTAGCGGGGAGCTGTTTTTT. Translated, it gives CASSSRLAGSSGELFF.

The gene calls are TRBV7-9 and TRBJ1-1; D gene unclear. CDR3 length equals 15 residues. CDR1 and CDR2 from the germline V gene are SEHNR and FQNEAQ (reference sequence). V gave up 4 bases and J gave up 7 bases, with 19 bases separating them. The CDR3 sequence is CASSSNTRGLNEAFF. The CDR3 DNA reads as TGTGCCAGCAGCTCTAATACGAGAGGTTTAAATGAAGCTTTCTTT.

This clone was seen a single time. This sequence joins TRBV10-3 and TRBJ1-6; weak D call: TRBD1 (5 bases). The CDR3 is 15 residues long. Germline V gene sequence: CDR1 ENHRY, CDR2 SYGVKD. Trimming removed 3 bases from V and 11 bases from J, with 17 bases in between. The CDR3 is CAISEMSGPQAPLHF. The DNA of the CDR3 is TGTGCCATCAGTGAAATGTCGGGGCCCCAGGCACCCCTCCACTTT.

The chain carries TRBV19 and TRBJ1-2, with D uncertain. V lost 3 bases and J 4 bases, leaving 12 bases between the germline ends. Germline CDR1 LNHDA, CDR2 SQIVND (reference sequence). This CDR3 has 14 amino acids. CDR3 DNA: TGTGCCAGTAGTATGGTGGTAGGACTCTATGGCTACACCTTC. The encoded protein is CASSMVVGLYGYTF.

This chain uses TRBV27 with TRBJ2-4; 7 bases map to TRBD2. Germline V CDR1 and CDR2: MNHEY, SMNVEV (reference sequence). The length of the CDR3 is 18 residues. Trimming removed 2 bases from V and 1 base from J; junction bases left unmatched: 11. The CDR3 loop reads CASSLERPGREAKNIQYF. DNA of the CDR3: TGTGCCAGCAGTTTAGAAAGACCAGGGAGGGAGGCCAAAAACATTCAGTACTTC.

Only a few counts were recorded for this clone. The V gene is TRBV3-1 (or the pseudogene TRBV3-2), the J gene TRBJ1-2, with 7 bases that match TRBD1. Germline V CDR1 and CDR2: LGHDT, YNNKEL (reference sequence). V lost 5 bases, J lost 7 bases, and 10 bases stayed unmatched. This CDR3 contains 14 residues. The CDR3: CASSFWDSQAGYTF. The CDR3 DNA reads TGTGCCAGCAGCTTCTGGGACAGTCAGGCTGGCTACACCTTC.

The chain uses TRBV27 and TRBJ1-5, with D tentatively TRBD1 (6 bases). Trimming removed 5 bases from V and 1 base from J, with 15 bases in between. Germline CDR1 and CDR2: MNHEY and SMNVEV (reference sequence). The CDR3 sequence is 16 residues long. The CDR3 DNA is TGTGCCAGCAGTCGCGGTGGGGGGCCCAGCAATCAGCCCCAGCATTTT. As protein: CASSRGGGPSNQPQHF.

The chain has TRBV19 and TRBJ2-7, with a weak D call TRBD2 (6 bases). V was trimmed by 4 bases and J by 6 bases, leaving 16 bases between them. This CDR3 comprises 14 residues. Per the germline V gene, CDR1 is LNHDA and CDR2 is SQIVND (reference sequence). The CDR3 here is CASSKVKRVGEQYF. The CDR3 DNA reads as TGTGCCAGTAGTAAGGTTAAGCGGGTAGGCGAGCAGTACTTC.

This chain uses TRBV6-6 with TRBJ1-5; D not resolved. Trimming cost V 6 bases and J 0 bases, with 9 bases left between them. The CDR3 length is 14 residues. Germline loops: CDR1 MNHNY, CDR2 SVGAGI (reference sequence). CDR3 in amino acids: CASRPTYSNQPQHF. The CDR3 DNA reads TGTGCCAGCAGGCCGACTTATAGCAATCAGCCCCAGCATTTT.

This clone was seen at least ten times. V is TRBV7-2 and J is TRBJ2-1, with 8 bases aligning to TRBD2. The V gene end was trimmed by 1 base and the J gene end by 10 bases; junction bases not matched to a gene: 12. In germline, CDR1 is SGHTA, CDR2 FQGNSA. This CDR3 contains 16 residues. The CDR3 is CASSLETRAGGVEQFF. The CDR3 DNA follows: TGTGCCAGCAGCTTAGAAACGCGTGCCGGGGGGGTGGAGCAGTTCTTC.

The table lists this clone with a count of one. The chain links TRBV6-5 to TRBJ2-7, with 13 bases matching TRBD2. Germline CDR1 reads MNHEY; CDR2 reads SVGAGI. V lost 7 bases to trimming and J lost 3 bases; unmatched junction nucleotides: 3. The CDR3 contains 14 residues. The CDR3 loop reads CASIGTSGNYEQYF. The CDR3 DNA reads TGTGCCAGCATCGGGACTAGCGGGAACTACGAGCAGTACTTC.

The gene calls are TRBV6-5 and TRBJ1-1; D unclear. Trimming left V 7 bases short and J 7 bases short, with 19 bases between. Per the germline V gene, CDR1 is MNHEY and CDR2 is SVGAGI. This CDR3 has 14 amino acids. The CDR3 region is CASTAQVAQGEAFF. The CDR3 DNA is TGTGCCAGCACGGCTCAGGTGGCCCAAGGTGAAGCTTTCTTT.